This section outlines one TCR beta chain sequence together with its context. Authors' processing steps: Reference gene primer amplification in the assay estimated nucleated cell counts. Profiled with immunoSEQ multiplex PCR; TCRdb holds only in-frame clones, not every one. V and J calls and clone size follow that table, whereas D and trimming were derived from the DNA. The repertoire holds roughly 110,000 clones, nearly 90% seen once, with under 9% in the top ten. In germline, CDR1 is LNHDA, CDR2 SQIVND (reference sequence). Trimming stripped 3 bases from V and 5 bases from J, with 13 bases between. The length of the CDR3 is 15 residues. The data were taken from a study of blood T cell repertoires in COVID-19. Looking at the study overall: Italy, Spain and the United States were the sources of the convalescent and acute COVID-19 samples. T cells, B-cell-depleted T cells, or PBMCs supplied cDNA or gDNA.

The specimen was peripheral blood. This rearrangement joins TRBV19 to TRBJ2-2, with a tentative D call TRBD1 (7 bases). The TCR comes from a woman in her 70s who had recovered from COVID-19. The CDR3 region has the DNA TGTGCCAGTAGTATCCCAGGGGGGAGAACCGGGGAGCTGTTTTTT. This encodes CASSIPGGRTGELFF.